The 30 T cell receptor beta chains below were found in one sample sequenced in a study of cytomegalovirus exposure and HLA in healthy donors. PCR was performed using 60 Vbeta and 13 Jbeta primers. Generated by immunoSEQ multiplex PCR, the TCRdb table keeps only in-frame clones and is missing some. The sample includes just over 150,000 clones. The sample taken for sequencing was PBMCs. The receptors shown here come from a woman aged 60-70 years in good health and CMV-seronegative.

DNA of the CDR3: TGTGCCAGCATCGACAGGGGGTCCTACGAGCAGTACTTC. It is translated as CASIDRGSYEQYF. The V and J genes are TRBV2 and TRBJ2-7, with 9 bases aligning to TRBD1. J gave up 1 base and V 7 bases, and 2 bases lay outside the gene matches. From germline, CDR1 is SNHLY and CDR2 FYNNEI. This CDR3 contains 13 residues. Full variable domain (missing parts from reference TRBV2 and TRBJ2-7): EPEVTQTPSHQVTQMGQEVILRCVPISNHLYFYWYRQILGQKVEFLVSFYNNEISEKSEIFDDQFSVERPDGSNFTLKIRSTKLEDSAMYFCASIDRGSYEQYFGPGTRLTVT.

The CDR3 nucleotides read TGTGCCAGCAGTTACTCGCGAATGAACACTGAAGCTTTCTTT. This sequence encodes CASSYSRMNTEAFF. The V call is TRBV6-6, the J call TRBJ1-1, with D uncertain. The CDR3 consists of 14 residues. The germline CDR1 and CDR2 sequences are MNHNY and SVGAGI (reference sequence). The ends were cut back, 0 bases at V and 0 bases at J, with 5 bases in the middle.

J is TRBJ2-3 and V is TRBV7-3, with D possibly being TRBD2 (6 bases). V was pared by 5 bases and J by 7 bases, with 10 bases between. This CDR3 is 12 amino acids long. Germline CDR1 is SGHTA and CDR2 is FQGTGA. The CDR3 loop reads CASSAGSYTQYF. The CDR3, as DNA: TGTGCCAGCAGCGCCGGGAGCTATACGCAGTATTTT.

The rearrangement uses TRBV7-3 and TRBJ2-5; weak D call: TRBD1 (6 bases). Germline CDR1 and CDR2: SGHTA and FQGTGA. Between the trimmed V and J ends, which lost 4 bases and 5 bases, there was a span of 14 bases. The CDR3 extends over 14 amino acids. The CDR3 loop reads CASSSQGAGETQYF. As DNA, the CDR3 is TGTGCCAGCAGCTCACAGGGCGCCGGTGAGACCCAGTACTTC.

The V call is TRBV5-1, the J call TRBJ1-2, with a possible D match to TRBD1 (5 bases). The CDR3 spans 12 residues. Trimming removed 2 bases at V and 6 bases at J, with 8 bases between. Germline V CDR1 and CDR2: SGHRS, YFSETQ. DNA of the CDR3: TGCGCCAGCAGCTTTGAAGGGGATGGCTACACCTTC. Translation: CASSFEGDGYTF.

The V call is TRBV6-1, the J call TRBJ1-1; D uncertain. From germline, CDR1 is MNHNS and CDR2 SASEGT. Trimming left V 2 bases short and J 0 bases short, with 22 bases between. The CDR3 covers 19 residues. The CDR3 is CASSESMSRAGNMNTEAFF. The DNA of the CDR3 is TGTGCCAGCAGTGAAAGCATGAGTAGGGCGGGGAATATGAACACTGAAGCTTTCTTT.

The V call is TRBV6-6, the J call TRBJ2-7; possibly TRBD1 for D (6 bases). CDR1 MNHNY and CDR2 SVGAGI come from the germline V gene (reference sequence). This CDR3 is built from 16 residues. The germline V and J ends were trimmed by 4 bases and 0 bases, with 16 bases remaining between them. The CDR3 region is CASSSSQRQVSYEQYF. In DNA, the CDR3 is TGTGCCAGCAGTTCCTCACAAAGACAGGTCTCCTACGAGCAGTACTTC.

This chain links TRBV29-1 with TRBJ1-6; no clear D. Germline V gene sequence: CDR1 SQVTM, CDR2 ANQGSEA. V lost 6 bases and J lost 10, with 16 bases in between. The CDR3 spans 13 residues. DNA of the CDR3: TGCAGCGTAAAACTAGGAGGTAACTCACCCCTCCACTTT. The encoded protein is CSVKLGGNSPLHF.

V and J are TRBV6-5 and TRBJ2-7; no clear D. The ends were cut back, 5 bases at V and 2 bases at J, with 10 bases in the middle. The CDR3 has 13 amino acids. Germline V gene sequence: CDR1 MNHEY, CDR2 SVGAGI. CDR3 DNA sequence: TGTGCCAGCAGTATACAACACCCCTACGAGCAGTACTTC. Its translation: CASSIQHPYEQYF.

CDR3 region: CASSQSTSGSLDEQYF. CDR3 sequence (DNA): TGTGCCAGCAGCCAATCGACTAGCGGGAGTTTAGACGAGCAGTACTTC. This sequence joins TRBV4-2 and TRBJ2-7, with TRBD2 matching 12 bases. CDR3 length: 16 amino acids. CDR1 is LGHNA, CDR2 YNFKEQ, per germline. After removal of 2 bases from V and 5 bases from J, the junction contained 7 bases not matched to a gene.

The gene calls are TRBV11-2 and TRBJ2-2, with D possibly TRBD2 on 5 matching bases. Trimming removed 6 bases from V and 0 bases from J, with 14 bases in between. CDR1 is SGHAT, CDR2 FQNNGV, per germline. This CDR3 has 16 residues. The CDR3 is CASRPVRGTNTGELFF. For the CDR3, the DNA is TGTGCCAGCAGACCCGTCCGGGGTACGAACACCGGGGAGCTGTTTTTT.

The chain links TRBV7-2 to TRBJ1-2; 7 nucleotides align to TRBD1. The CDR3 runs to 14 residues. With 5 bases clipped from V and 4 bases from J, the junction kept 7 bases outside the gene matches. The germline V gene has CDR1 SGHTA and CDR2 FQGNSA. This CDR3 is CASSILQGTYGYTF. As DNA, the CDR3 is TGTGCCAGCAGCATCCTACAGGGGACCTATGGCTACACCTTC.

The chain carries TRBV7-3 and TRBJ2-1; 10 nucleotides agree with TRBD2. The CDR3 totals 16 residues. From germline, CDR1 is SGHTA and CDR2 FQGTGA. The ends lost 1 base at V and 6 bases at J; junction bases unmatched: 6. The CDR3 DNA sequence: TGTGCCAGCAGCTTAATGTCTAGCGGGGGCCGCAATGAGCAGTTCTTC. It specifies CASSLMSSGGRNEQFF.

The chain is built from TRBV5-1 and TRBJ2-1, with D possibly being TRBD1 (7 bases). Trimming left V 3 bases short and J 1 base short, with 17 bases between. CDR1 is SGHRS, CDR2 YFSETQ, per germline. CDR3 size: 17 residues. The CDR3 DNA sequence: TGCGCCAGCAGCTCGCAGGGGGAAGGGGGGTCCTACAATGAGCAGTTCTTC. Protein sequence: CASSSQGEGGSYNEQFF.

The chain carries TRBV6-5 and TRBJ2-1; 9 bases are shared with TRBD2. V shed 3 bases and J 10 bases; nucleotides not matched to a gene: 10. Germline V gene lookup returns CDR1 MNHEY and CDR2 SVGAGI. This CDR3 comprises 15 residues. The CDR3 DNA follows: TGTGCCAGCAGTTATGGAGTAGCGGGAGAAGGCGAGCAGTTCTTC. Amino acid sequence: CASSYGVAGEGEQFF.

The chain recombines TRBV11-2 with TRBJ2-4, with D possibly matching TRBD1 (6 bases). CDR1 and CDR2 (germline): SGHAT, FQNNGV. The V end lost 0 bases, the J end lost 8 bases, and 14 bases lay between the germline ends. The CDR3 contains 15 residues. CDR3: CASSLDRTGPDIQYF. In DNA, the CDR3 is TGTGCCAGCAGCTTAGATCGCACAGGGCCAGACATTCAGTACTTC. The complete variable domain, with remaining parts taken from reference TRBV11-2 and TRBJ2-4, reads EAGVAQSPRYKIIEKRQSVAFWCNPISGHATLYWYQQILGQGPKLLIQFQNNGVVDDSQLPKDRFSAERLKGVDSTLKIQPAKLEDSAVYLCASSLDRTGPDIQYFGAGTRLSVL.

The chain is built from TRBV6-5 and TRBJ2-1; 9 bases agree with TRBD1. Per germline, CDR1 MNHEY and CDR2 SVGAGI. V was pared by 4 bases and J by 5 bases, with 9 bases of the junction left unmatched. This CDR3 contains 16 residues. CDR3 residues: CASSSHPGQGNNEQFF. Here the CDR3 DNA reads TGTGCCAGCAGTTCCCACCCCGGACAGGGGAACAATGAGCAGTTCTTC.

V and J are TRBV25-1 and TRBJ2-4, with D perhaps TRBD1 (5 bases). The CDR3 covers 13 residues. The germline V gene encodes CDR1 MGHDK and CDR2 SYGVNS. The ends were cut back, 2 bases at V and 8 bases at J, with 10 bases in the middle. The DNA of the CDR3 is TGTGCCAGCAGTGAACCAGGGTTGGACATTCAGTACTTC. Its protein product is CASSEPGLDIQYF.

V and J are TRBV9 and TRBJ1-4, with a tentative D call TRBD1 (6 bases). The CDR3 is 15 residues long. Germline V gene data show CDR1 as SGDLS and CDR2 as YYNGEE. V was cut by 3 bases and J by 7 bases, with 16 bases left in between. CDR3: CASSERGGGSEKLFF. The DNA for the CDR3 is TGTGCCAGCAGCGAGAGGGGGGGAGGGAGTGAAAAACTGTTTTTT.

The chain employs TRBV27 and TRBJ2-7; 10 bases line up with TRBD2. The CDR3 sequence is 14 residues long. Per the germline V gene, CDR1 is MNHEY and CDR2 is SMNVEV (reference sequence). Trimming took 6 bases from V and 3 from J; bases not matched to a gene: 5. CDR3 residues: CASRAGGLSYEQYF. In DNA form, the CDR3 reads TGTGCCAGCAGAGCGGGAGGGTTGAGCTACGAGCAGTACTTC.

The chain links TRBV6-1 to TRBJ1-2; 7 bases fit TRBD1. Germline lookup yields CDR1 MNHNS and CDR2 SASEGT. V trimming: 5 bases; J trimming: 2 bases; junction bases outside the gene matches: 2. This CDR3 has 13 amino acids. The CDR3 nucleotides read TGTGCCAGCAGTTTACAGGGGAACTATGGCTACACCTTC. It encodes CASSLQGNYGYTF.

The chain employs TRBV7-9 and TRBJ1-1, with 7 bases that match TRBD1. CDR1 is SEHNR, CDR2 FQNEAQ, per germline (reference sequence). The length of the CDR3 is 15 residues. The ends lost 5 bases at V and 6 bases at J; junction bases unmatched: 12. Here the CDR3 DNA reads TGTGCCAGCAGCCCGCCGGGACAGAACATACCTGAAGCTTTCTTT. It yields the protein CASSPPGQNIPEAFF. The full variable domain, its missing parts supplied by reference TRBV7-9 and TRBJ1-1, is DTGVSQNPRHKITKRGQNVTFRCDPISEHNRLYWYRQTLGQGPEFLTYFQNEAQLEKSRLLSDRFSAERPKGSFSTLEIQRTEQGDSAMYLCASSPPGQNIPEAFFGQGTRLTVV.

This chain links TRBV29-1 with TRBJ1-1; perhaps TRBD1 as D (5 bases). The V gene's germline CDR1 is SQVTM and CDR2 ANQGSEA. This CDR3 comprises 14 residues. The V gene lost 4 bases and the J gene lost 3 bases, with 15 bases spanning the gap. The CDR3 bases are TGCAGCGTTGCTAGAAGGGGCAAGGACACTGAAGCTTTCTTT. It translates to CSVARRGKDTEAFF.

The chain employs TRBV7-9 and TRBJ1-3; D remains unclear. The CDR3 length is 14 residues. From germline, CDR1 is SEHNR and CDR2 FQNEAQ (reference sequence). Deletions cut 5 bases from V and 1 base from J, with 9 bases between. The CDR3 loop reads CASSRPGSGNTIYF. The CDR3 DNA reads as TGTGCCAGCAGCCGCCCCGGGTCTGGAAACACCATATATTTT.

V usage is TRBV15 and J usage is TRBJ2-3; tentatively, D is TRBD2 (5 bases). This CDR3 contains 18 residues. Germline CDR1 reads LNHNV; CDR2 reads YYDKDF (reference sequence). V lost 5 bases, J lost 1 base, and 22 bases lay in between. Here the CDR3 DNA reads TGTGCCACCAGCGGAACCCTAGGACCGGCGGGCGGCACAGATACGCAGTATTTT. Translation gives CATSGTLGPAGGTDTQYF.

The CDR3 DNA reads as TGCGCCAGCAGCTCCGACAGCCCACTTACTTGGGAGCAGTACTTC. Amino acids: CASSSDSPLTWEQYF. V and J are TRBV5-1 and TRBJ2-7; the D gene is possibly TRBD1 (5 bases). Germline lookup yields CDR1 SGHRS and CDR2 YFSETQ. The CDR3 sequence is 15 residues long. The V end was cut by 3 bases, the J end by 7 bases, with 20 bases between.

J is TRBJ2-2 and V is TRBV5-1; TRBD2 agrees at 12 bases. Germline CDR1 SGHRS, CDR2 YFSETQ. The CDR3 contains 17 residues. The junction had 2 bases not matched to a gene; V was cut back by 2 bases and J by 0 bases. In DNA form, the CDR3 reads TGCGCCAGCAGCTTTCCTAGCGGGAGGGCGAACACCGGGGAGCTGTTTTTT. It translates to CASSFPSGRANTGELFF.

V is TRBV4-2 and J is TRBJ1-2; 8 nucleotides align to TRBD1. The germline gives CDR1 LGHNA, CDR2 YNFKEQ. V lost 4 bases and J lost 4; bases outside the gene matches: 5. The CDR3 is made up of 14 amino acids. CDR3: CASSPFDRGYGYTF. The CDR3 DNA is TGTGCCAGCAGCCCATTTGACAGGGGCTATGGCTACACCTTC.

The chain carries TRBV6-6 and TRBJ1-4; no clear D. The CDR3 spans 14 residues. Germline lookup yields CDR1 MNHNY and CDR2 SVGAGI (reference sequence). V was clipped by 2 bases and J by 0 bases, with 4 bases between them. CDR3 DNA sequence: TGTGCCAGCAGTTACCAGGCAACTAATGAAAAACTGTTTTTT. Its translation: CASSYQATNEKLFF.

The chain uses TRBV7-8 and TRBJ2-3; 9 bases map to TRBD2. Germline CDR1 and CDR2: SGHVS and FQNEAQ. Trimming cost V 5 bases and J 4 bases; bases outside gene matches: 16. The CDR3 has 18 amino acids. CDR3 sequence (DNA): TGTGCCAGCAGCACCCTACTGATCTCGCGGGAGGGTCCAGATACGCAGTATTTT. This translates into CASSTLLISREGPDTQYF.